This T cell receptor (beta chain) comes out of a study of blood T cell repertoires in COVID-19. On the study more broadly: Sample material is recorded as cDNA or gDNA derived from T cells, B-cell-depleted T cells, or PBMCs.

Assay: immunoSEQ multiplex PCR; the TCRdb copy retains only in-frame clones and omits some. Of around 180,000 clones detected, 84% appear once; the ten largest clones hold roughly 12%. Recovered status applied to Cohort 3 donors who had two consecutive negative PCRs. It also applied to those with clearance or with symptom resolution. CDR1 is LGHNA and CDR2 is YNFKEQ in the germline V gene. This CDR3 has 16 residues. V lost 4 bases to trimming and J lost 1 base; unmatched junction nucleotides: 6. The V gene is TRBV4-2, the J gene TRBJ2-5; 10 nucleotides align to TRBD2. The sequence was collected from a man aged 50-59 years who had recovered from COVID-19. What was sequenced was PBMCs or T cells enriched from blood (not recorded which). CDR3 DNA: TGTGCCAGCAGCCCCCCTTGGACTAGCGGCCAAGAGACCCAGTACTTC. This sequence encodes CASSPPWTSGQETQYF.